Shown below are 12 T cell receptor beta chains from a single sample sequenced in a study of glioma-infiltrating T cells after dendritic cell vaccination. Stated time point: after dendritic cell vaccination, including at tumor progression/relapse. Profiled with immunoSEQ multiplex PCR; TCRdb holds only in-frame clones, not every one. The data show some 78,000 clones, with 85% seen just once and approximately 8% held by the top ten. The material sequenced was blood, taken after dendritic cell vaccination. All receptors derive from a human donor with glioblastoma.

The chain couples TRBV9 to TRBJ2-5; TRBD1 matches at 10 bases. Germline assignment: CDR1 SGDLS and CDR2 YYNGEE. V lost 2 bases and J lost 5; bases outside the gene matches: 15. The CDR3 sequence is 18 residues long. Here the CDR3 DNA reads TGTGCCAGCAGCGTGGGACAGGGGAATAGCGGGATCTCGGAGACCCAGTACTTC. Amino acids: CASSVGQGNSGISETQYF.

V usage is TRBV19 and J usage is TRBJ2-7, with 11 bases lining up with TRBD1. The CDR3 covers 15 residues. J was trimmed by 4 bases and V by 4 bases; bases with no gene match: 6. Germline CDR1 and CDR2: LNHDA and SQIVND (reference sequence). The CDR3 protein is CASSRSGQGGYEQYF. The CDR3 nucleotides read TGTGCCAGTAGTAGATCGGGACAGGGGGGTTACGAGCAGTACTTC.

The rearrangement links TRBV5-1 to TRBJ1-2, with TRBD1 identical over 7 bases. The CDR3 is 14 amino acids. Germline CDR1 and CDR2: SGHRS and YFSETQ. V lost 4 bases, J lost 4 bases, and 7 bases stayed unmatched. CDR3 in DNA: TGCGCCAGCAGCCTAACCGGGACAGCCTATGGCTACACCTTC. Its protein is CASSLTGTAYGYTF. Complete variable domain (other parts from reference TRBV5-1 and TRBJ1-2): KAGVTQTPRYLIKTRGQQVTLSCSPISGHRSVSWYQQTPGQGLQFLFEYFSETQRNKGNFPGRFSGRQFSNSRSEMNVSTLELGDSALYLCASSLTGTAYGYTFGSGTRLTVV.

This chain uses TRBV7-6 with TRBJ2-3, with 8 bases aligning to TRBD1. The V segment lost 4 bases and the J segment 1 base; nucleotides outside the gene matches: 10. CDR3 length: 17 amino acids. Germline V gene lookup returns CDR1 SGHVS and CDR2 FNYEAQ. The CDR3 sequence is CASSSGGGESRTDTQYF. CDR3 coding DNA: TGTGCCAGCAGCTCAGGGGGCGGGGAGTCACGCACAGATACGCAGTATTTT. Full variable domain (outside the CDR3, taken from reference TRBV7-6 and TRBJ2-3): GAGVSQSPRYKVTKRGQDVALRCDPISGHVSLYWYRQALGQGPEFLTYFNYEAQQDKSGLPNDRFSAERPEGSISTLTIQRTEQRDSAMYRCASSSGGGESRTDTQYFGPGTRLTVL.

CDR3 nucleotides: TGTGCCAGCAGCTTAGAATTGGGGGGCGAGCAGTACTTC. It is translated as CASSLELGGEQYF. The rearrangement links TRBV7-2 to TRBJ2-7; a weak D match, TRBD2 (6 bases). The CDR3 is made up of 13 amino acids. The germline V gene encodes CDR1 SGHTA and CDR2 FQGNSA. V was clipped by 1 base and J by 6 bases, with 10 bases between them.

This rearrangement joins TRBV19 to TRBJ2-7; TRBD1 matches at 10 bases. This CDR3 comprises 13 residues. From germline, CDR1 is LNHDA and CDR2 SQIVND (reference sequence). The trim removed 8 bases at V and 2 bases at J, leaving 3 bases unmatched. The CDR3 DNA is TGTGCCAGTTCGGACAGGGGGGCCTACGAGCAGTACTTC. Its protein product is CASSDRGAYEQYF.

This clone was counted once. The genes are TRBV7-9 and TRBJ2-3; TRBD2 matches 8 bases. Germline V gives CDR1 SEHNR, CDR2 FQNEAQ (reference sequence). V was pared by 3 bases and J by 2 bases, with 1 base of the junction left unmatched. The CDR3 sequence is 14 residues long. The DNA for the CDR3 is TGTGCCAGCAGCTTGCGGGGGGACACAGATACGCAGTATTTT. Translation: CASSLRGDTDTQYF. Filled out from reference TRBV7-9 and TRBJ2-3, the complete variable domain reads DTGVSQNPRHKITKRGQNVTFRCDPISEHNRLYWYRQTLGQGPEFLTYFQNEAQLEKSRLLSDRFSAERPKGSFSTLEIQRTEQGDSAMYLCASSLRGDTDTQYFGPGTRLTVL.

This rearrangement joins TRBV29-1 to TRBJ2-7; 8 nucleotides align to TRBD1. Germline CDR1 reads SQVTM; CDR2 reads ANQGSEA. The ends lost 8 bases at V and 4 bases at J; junction bases unmatched: 10. There are 13 residues in the CDR3. The CDR3 loop reads CSTGTGVPYEQYF. In nucleotides, the CDR3 is TGCAGCACGGGGACAGGAGTTCCTTACGAGCAGTACTTC.

This clone was seen just once. The chain employs TRBV11-3 and TRBJ2-2; tentative D call: TRBD1 (6 bases). Germline loops: CDR1 SGHNT, CDR2 YENEEA. Trimming shortened V by 3 bases and J by 5 bases, and 7 bases separated the two germline ends. The CDR3 runs 13 residues. Here the CDR3 DNA reads TGTGCCAGCAGCTTGGACAGTACCGGGGAGCTGTTTTTT. The encoded protein is CASSLDSTGELFF.

The CDR3 region is CASSVNGGAFAGEQYF. DNA for the CDR3: TGTGCCAGCAGCGTAAACGGGGGGGCCTTTGCCGGCGAGCAGTACTTC. The chain joins TRBV9 to TRBJ2-7; TRBD2 matches 8 bases. CDR1 is SGDLS, CDR2 YYNGEE, per germline. This CDR3 comprises 16 residues. Trimming took 1 base from V and 6 from J; bases not matched to a gene: 12.

The V call is TRBV28, the J call TRBJ2-5, with 7 bases identical to TRBD2. V lost 3 bases, J lost 5 bases, and 3 bases stayed unmatched. CDR1 is MDHEN and CDR2 is SYDVKM in the germline V gene. The CDR3 is 13 residues long. The CDR3: CASSFGGIETQYF. CDR3 DNA: TGTGCCAGCAGTTTCGGGGGGATTGAGACCCAGTACTTC.

The genes are TRBV5-6 and TRBJ2-1; TRBD2 matches 11 bases. V shed 4 bases and J 6 bases; nucleotides not matched to a gene: 6. The CDR3 extends over 15 amino acids. The germline gives CDR1 SGHDT, CDR2 YYEEEE. As DNA, the CDR3 is TGTGCCAGCAGCGTACTAGCGGGGGTGTTCAATGAGCAGTTCTTC. Its translation: CASSVLAGVFNEQFF.